The 13 T cell receptor beta chains reported below all come from one sample, sequenced in a study of T cells in Graves' hyperthyroidism and ophthalmopathy. RNA transcripts were the template for amplifying TCR beta CDR3 regions. Primed by the HTBI set, a first-round RT-PCR was run on the TCR CDR3. TCRdb re-called the multiplex PCR reads with MiXCR, one entry per CDR3 protein. The data show around 350,000 distinct CDR3 sequences, 15% to 20% seen once. Sequenced input: blood. Every receptor here comes from a woman aged 18-29 years with Graves' hyperthyroidism.

This clonotype was detected many times. The rearrangement links TRBV15 to TRBJ2-5; 14 bases are a match to TRBD2. Germline V gene lookup returns CDR1 LNHNV and CDR2 YYDKDF (reference sequence). The CDR3 runs 21 residues. Unmatched junction bases numbered 19, after V lost 5 bases and J lost 2 bases. The CDR3 DNA reads TGTGCCACCAGCCTATCGGGACAGGGGACTAGCGGGGGCCGTTTTCAAGAGACCCAGTACTTC. Residues: CATSLSGQGTSGGRFQETQYF.

As regards this clonotype: The conserved final phenylalanine or tryptophan is absent from the CDR3, which likely points to a read error. The genes are TRBV12-3 or TRBV12-4 and TRBJ1-5; D is perhaps TRBD1 (5 bases). This CDR3 has 13 residues. Trimming shortened V by 8 bases and J by 5 bases, and 13 bases separated the two germline ends. The CDR3 DNA follows: TGTGCCAGCTGTCCCCTCAGGGATCAGCCCCAGCATGTT. Amino acid sequence: CASCPLRDQPQHV.

This clonotype has at least ten counts. The rearrangement links TRBV6-1 to TRBJ1-1, with a tentative D call TRBD1 (6 bases). The CDR3 has 14 amino acids. Trimming removed 6 bases at V and 1 base at J, with 12 bases between. The germline V gene has CDR1 MNHNS and CDR2 SASEGT. The DNA for the CDR3 is TGTGCCAGCAGATTCAACAGGGAGAACACTGAAGCTTTCTTT. Residues: CASRFNRENTEAFF.

This clonotype was recorded many times. The chain has TRBV15 and TRBJ2-2; D gene unclear. Germline V CDR1 and CDR2: LNHNV, YYDKDF (reference sequence). V was trimmed by 11 bases and J by 0 bases, leaving 16 bases between them. This CDR3 has 15 residues. The CDR3 is CASSESGSNTGELFF. The CDR3 DNA reads as TGTGCCTCGAGCGAGTCGGGCTCGAACACCGGGGAGCTGTTTTTT.

This clonotype has at least ten counts. The rearrangement links TRBV6-1 to TRBJ1-1, with a weak D call TRBD1 (5 bases). The CDR3 runs 13 residues. The ends were cut back, 7 bases at V and 4 bases at J, with 13 bases in the middle. Per germline, CDR1 MNHNS and CDR2 SASEGT. The CDR3 sequence is CASTVDTFTEAFF. The CDR3 coding sequence is TGTGCCAGCACCGTGGACACGTTCACTGAAGCTTTCTTT.

This clonotype was observed at least ten times. The chain has TRBV7-2 and TRBJ1-5; D is uncertain. The CDR3 runs to 13 residues. Trimming pared 4 bases from V and 3 bases from J, leaving 7 bases between. CDR1 is SGHTA, CDR2 FQGNSA, per germline. The CDR3 DNA sequence: TGTGCCAGCAGCTGGACCCACAATCAGCCCCAGCATTTT. As protein: CASSWTHNQPQHF.

This clonotype was counted at least ten times. The CDR3 nucleotides read TGTGCCAGCAGTTTAGGGCAGGTCACTGAAGCTTTCTTT. As protein: CASSLGQVTEAFF. The V gene is TRBV28, the J gene TRBJ1-1; D gene uncertain. The CDR3 has 13 residues. Germline V gene sequence: CDR1 MDHEN, CDR2 SYDVKM. V was cut by 2 bases and J by 4 bases, with 8 bases left in between.

This clonotype occurred many times. The V call is TRBV5-1, the J call TRBJ1-1; 8 nucleotides line up with TRBD1. The CDR3 contains 15 residues. V gave up 3 bases and J gave up 0 bases; unmatched junction bases: 4. From germline, CDR1 is SGHRS and CDR2 YFSETQ. DNA of the CDR3: TGCGCCAGCAGCTGGACAGGGTCAATGAACACTGAAGCTTTCTTT. Translating it yields CASSWTGSMNTEAFF.

This clonotype was recorded at least ten times. The V gene is TRBV28, the J gene TRBJ1-5; D possibly corresponds to TRBD1 (6 bases). The CDR3 has 15 amino acids. Germline V gives CDR1 MDHEN, CDR2 SYDVKM. The V gene lost 5 bases and the J gene lost 3 bases, with 14 bases spanning the gap. CDR3 residues: CASSRPQGLNQPQHF. CDR3 sequence (DNA): TGTGCCAGCAGTAGACCACAGGGCCTCAATCAGCCCCAGCATTTT.

This clonotype was counted many times. This chain links TRBV9 with TRBJ1-1; no clear D. The CDR3 consists of 12 residues. The germline V gene has CDR1 SGDLS and CDR2 YYNGEE. V was cut by 4 bases and J by 7 bases, with 11 bases left in between. The CDR3 DNA is TGTGCCAGCAGCCTCACTATGGGTGAAGCTTTCTTT. As protein: CASSLTMGEAFF.

The J gene is TRBJ1-1, the V gene TRBV30; possible D gene TRBD1, 5 bases. Trimming took 2 bases from V and 6 from J, leaving 13 bases between them. Looked up from germline, CDR1 is GTSNPN and CDR2 is SVGIG (reference sequence). CDR3 length: 13 residues. The CDR3, as DNA: TGTGCCTGGAGTCCGCCCCGGGGGGCTGAAGCTTTCTTT. It codes for CAWSPPRGAEAFF.

There are many counts of this clonotype. The chain couples TRBV5-1 to TRBJ1-1, with D hard to call. CDR1 and CDR2 from the germline V gene are SGHRS and YFSETQ. This CDR3 has 14 residues. Trimming removed 2 bases from V and 8 bases from J, with 16 bases in between. The CDR3 sequence: CASSFRSRLEEAFF. The CDR3, as DNA: TGCGCCAGCAGCTTTCGTAGCAGGTTGGAAGAAGCTTTCTTT.

The J gene is TRBJ1-2, the V gene TRBV11-2; 9 nucleotides match TRBD1. This CDR3 contains 18 residues. Germline V gives CDR1 SGHAT, CDR2 FQNNGV. After removal of 4 bases from V and 2 bases from J, the junction contained 14 bases not matched to a gene. CDR3 protein: CASSSLRDRARRNYGYTF. As DNA, the CDR3 is TGTGCCAGCAGCTCTCTCCGGGACAGGGCACGGCGGAACTATGGCTACACCTTC.